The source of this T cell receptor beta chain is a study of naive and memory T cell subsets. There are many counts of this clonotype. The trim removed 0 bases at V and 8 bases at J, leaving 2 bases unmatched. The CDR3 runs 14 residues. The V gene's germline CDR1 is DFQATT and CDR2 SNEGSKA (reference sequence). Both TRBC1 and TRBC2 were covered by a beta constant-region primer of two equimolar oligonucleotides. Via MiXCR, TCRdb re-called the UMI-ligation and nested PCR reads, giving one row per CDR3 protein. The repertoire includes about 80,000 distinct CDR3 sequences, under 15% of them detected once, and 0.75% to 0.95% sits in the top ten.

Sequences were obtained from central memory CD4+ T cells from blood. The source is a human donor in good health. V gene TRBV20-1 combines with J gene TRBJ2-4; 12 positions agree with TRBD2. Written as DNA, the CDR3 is TGCAGTGCTAGAGATCGACTAGCGGGGGACATTCAGTACTTC. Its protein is CSARDRLAGDIQYF.